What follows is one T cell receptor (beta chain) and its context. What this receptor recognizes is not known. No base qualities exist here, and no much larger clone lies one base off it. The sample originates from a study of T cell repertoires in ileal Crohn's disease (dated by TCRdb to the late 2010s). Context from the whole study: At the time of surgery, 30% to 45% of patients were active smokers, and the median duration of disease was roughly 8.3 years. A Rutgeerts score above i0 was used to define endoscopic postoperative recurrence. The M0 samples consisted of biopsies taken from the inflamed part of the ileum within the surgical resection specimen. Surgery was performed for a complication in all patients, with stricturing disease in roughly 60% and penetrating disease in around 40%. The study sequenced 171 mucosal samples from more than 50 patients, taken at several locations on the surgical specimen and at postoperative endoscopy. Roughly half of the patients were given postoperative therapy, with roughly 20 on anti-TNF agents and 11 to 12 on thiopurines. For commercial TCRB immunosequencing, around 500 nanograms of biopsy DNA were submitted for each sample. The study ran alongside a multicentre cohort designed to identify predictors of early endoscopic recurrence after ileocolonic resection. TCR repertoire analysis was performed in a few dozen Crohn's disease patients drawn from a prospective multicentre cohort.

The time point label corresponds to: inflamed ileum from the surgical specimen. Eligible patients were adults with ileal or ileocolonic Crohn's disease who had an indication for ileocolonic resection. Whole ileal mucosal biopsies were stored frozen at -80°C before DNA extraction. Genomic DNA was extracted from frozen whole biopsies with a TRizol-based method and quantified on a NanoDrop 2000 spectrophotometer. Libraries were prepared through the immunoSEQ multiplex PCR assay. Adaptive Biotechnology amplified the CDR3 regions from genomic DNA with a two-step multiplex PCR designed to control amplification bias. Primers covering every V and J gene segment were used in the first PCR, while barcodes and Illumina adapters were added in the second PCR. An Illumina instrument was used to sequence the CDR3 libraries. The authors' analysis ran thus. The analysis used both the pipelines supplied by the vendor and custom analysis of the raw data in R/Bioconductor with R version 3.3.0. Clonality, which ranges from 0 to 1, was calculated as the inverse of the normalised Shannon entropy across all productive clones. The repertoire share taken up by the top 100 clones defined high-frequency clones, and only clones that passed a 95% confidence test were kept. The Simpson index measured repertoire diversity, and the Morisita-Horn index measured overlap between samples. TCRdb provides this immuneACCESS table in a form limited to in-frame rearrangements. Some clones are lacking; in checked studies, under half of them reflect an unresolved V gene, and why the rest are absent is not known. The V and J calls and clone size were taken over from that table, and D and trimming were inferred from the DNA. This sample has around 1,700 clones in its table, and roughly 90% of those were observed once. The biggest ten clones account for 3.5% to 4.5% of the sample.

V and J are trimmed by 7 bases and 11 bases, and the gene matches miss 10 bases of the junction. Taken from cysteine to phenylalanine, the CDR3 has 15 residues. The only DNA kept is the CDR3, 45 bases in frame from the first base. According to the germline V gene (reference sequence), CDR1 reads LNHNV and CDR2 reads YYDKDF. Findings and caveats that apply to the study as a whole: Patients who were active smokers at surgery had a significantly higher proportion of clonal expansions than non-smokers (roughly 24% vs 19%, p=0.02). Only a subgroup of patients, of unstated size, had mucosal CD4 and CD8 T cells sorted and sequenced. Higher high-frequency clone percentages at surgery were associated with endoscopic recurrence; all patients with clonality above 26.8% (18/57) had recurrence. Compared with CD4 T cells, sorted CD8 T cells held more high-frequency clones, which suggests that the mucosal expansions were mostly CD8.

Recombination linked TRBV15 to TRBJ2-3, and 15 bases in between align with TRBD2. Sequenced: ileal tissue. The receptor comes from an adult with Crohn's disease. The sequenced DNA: TGTGCCACCACTGGACTAGCGGGGGGGGCGGAACGGCAGTATTTT. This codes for CATTGLAGGAERQYF.